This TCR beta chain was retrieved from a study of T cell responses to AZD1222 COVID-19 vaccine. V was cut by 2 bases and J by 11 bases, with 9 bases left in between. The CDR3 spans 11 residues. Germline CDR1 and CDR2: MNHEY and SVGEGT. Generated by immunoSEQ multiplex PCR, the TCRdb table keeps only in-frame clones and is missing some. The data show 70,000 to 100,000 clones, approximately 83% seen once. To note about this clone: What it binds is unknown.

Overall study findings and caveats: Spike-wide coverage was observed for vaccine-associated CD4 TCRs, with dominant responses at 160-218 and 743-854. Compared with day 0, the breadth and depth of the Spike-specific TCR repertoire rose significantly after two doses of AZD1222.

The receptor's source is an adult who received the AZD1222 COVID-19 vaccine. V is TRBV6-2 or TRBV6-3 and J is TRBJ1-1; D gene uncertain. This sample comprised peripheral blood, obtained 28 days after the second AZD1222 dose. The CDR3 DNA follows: TGTGCCAGCAGTTACAGGGCCGGCGCTTTCTTT. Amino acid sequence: CASSYRAGAFF.